This T cell receptor (beta chain) was profiled in a study of OX40 agonist ivuxolimab in advanced cancers. V lost 6 bases and J 4 bases, leaving 12 bases between the germline ends. The CDR3 consists of 14 residues. In germline, CDR1 is KGHSH, CDR2 LQKENI. Autoimmune disease history or systemic immunosuppression was exclusionary. Profiling relied on immunoSEQ multiplex PCR, and the TCRdb table lists in-frame clones only, not all of them. The table includes around 50,000 clones, approximately 71% detected once. The receptor comes from an adult with an advanced solid tumor such as melanoma, head and neck, liver or kidney cancer. The sample was CD4+ or CD8+ T cells sorted from blood, taken in a trial of the OX40 agonist ivuxolimab. V and J are TRBV18 and TRBJ2-2; maybe TRBD1 (6 bases). The chain's CDR3 is CASSRQAVTGELFF. DNA of the CDR3: TGTGCCAGCTCGAGACAGGCGGTCACCGGGGAGCTGTTTTTT.